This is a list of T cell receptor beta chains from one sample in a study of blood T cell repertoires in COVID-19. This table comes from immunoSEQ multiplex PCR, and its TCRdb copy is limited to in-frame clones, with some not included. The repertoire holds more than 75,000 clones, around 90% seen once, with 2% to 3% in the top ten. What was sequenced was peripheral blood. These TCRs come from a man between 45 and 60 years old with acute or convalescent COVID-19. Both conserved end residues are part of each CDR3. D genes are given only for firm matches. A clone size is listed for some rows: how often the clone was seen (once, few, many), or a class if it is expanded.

TGTGCCAGTGCCGGGACATCCTACACAGATACGCAGTATTTT,CASAGTSYTDTQYF,.,14,.,TRBJ2-3,TRBV19
TGTGCCAGCAGTTCGGACAGGGGGTCACGAAGAGAAAAACTGTTTTTT,CASSSDRGSRREKLFF,.,16,TRBD1,TRBJ1-4,TRBV6-2/TRBV6-3
TGTGCCAGCAGTCCCGAAGGACACGGGTTCTATGGCTACACCTTC,CASSPEGHGFYGYTF,.,15,.,TRBJ1-2,TRBV6-5
TGTGCCAGCAGTGAACGGGCAGGGGCAAATTCACCCCTCCACTTT,CASSERAGANSPLHF,.,15,.,TRBJ1-6,TRBV2
TGTGCCAGCAGCGACACCGGGACTTCCTACGAGCAGTACTTC,CASSDTGTSYEQYF,.,14,.,TRBJ2-7,TRBV5-5
TGTGCCAGTAGTATTCGGGAGGGTAGGGAGACCCAGTACTTC,CASSIREGRETQYF,.,14,TRBD2,TRBJ2-5,TRBV19
TGTGCCACCAGAGCGACAGGGGGCGGTGGCTACACCTTC,CATRATGGGGYTF,.,13,TRBD1,TRBJ1-2,TRBV24-1
TGTGCCAGCAGCGAAGACAGGGGAAGTGAAAAACTGTTTTTT,CASSEDRGSEKLFF,.,14,TRBD1,TRBJ1-4,TRBV2
TGTGCCAGCAGCTCCGCCCCGGGACAGGGACTCAAAGCCAAAAACATTCAGTACTTC,CASSSAPGQGLKAKNIQYF,.,19,TRBD1,TRBJ2-4,TRBV7-9
TGTGCCAGCAGCTTAGGCGGTGCCTCCTACGAGCAGTACTTC,CASSLGGASYEQYF,.,14,.,TRBJ2-7,TRBV7-8
TGTGCTAGTGGTTTGGTGACTAGCGGTTCAGATACGCAGTATTTT,CASGLVTSGSDTQYF,.,15,TRBD2,TRBJ2-3,TRBV12-5
TGCGCCAGCAGTGACATCCAAGAGACCCAGTACTTC,CASSDIQETQYF,.,12,.,TRBJ2-5,TRBV10-2
TGTGCCATCCAGTGGGGGCTAGGCGCTGAAGCTTTCTTT,CAIQWGLGAEAFF,.,13,.,TRBJ1-1,TRBV10-3
TGTGCCAGCAGAGTACAGGGGGTCAACACTGAAGCTTTCTTT,CASRVQGVNTEAFF,.,14,TRBD1,TRBJ1-1,TRBV28
TGTGCCAGCAGCTCCCAACAGGGGGCCTACAATGAGCAGTTCTTC,CASSSQQGAYNEQFF,.,15,TRBD1,TRBJ2-1,TRBV3-1/TRBV3-2
TGTGCCAGCAGCTTAGGCCAGGGCAGAAACATTCAGTACTTC,CASSLGQGRNIQYF,.,14,.,TRBJ2-4,TRBV13
TGCGCCAGCAGCCAGGTGGGATGGGGAGCGGGGGTAGACAATGAGCAGTTCTTC,CASSQVGWGAGVDNEQFF,.,18,TRBD2,TRBJ2-1,TRBV4-1
TGTGCCAGCAGTGCCGCGACGGGGGACCCCCCATATAGCAATCAGCCCCAGCATTTT,CASSAATGDPPYSNQPQHF,.,19,.,TRBJ1-5,TRBV28
TGTGCCAGCAGCATAAACGGCGGCCTGAGCACTGAAGCTTTCTTT,CASSINGGLSTEAFF,.,15,.,TRBJ1-1,TRBV7-2
TGTGCCAGCAGCCAAGGGGAGCTAGCGGGACCGGGGAATGAGCAGTTCTTC,CASSQGELAGPGNEQFF,once,17,TRBD2,TRBJ2-1,TRBV3-1/TRBV3-2